This T cell receptor (beta chain) stems from a study of blood T cell repertoires in COVID-19. This CDR3 is built from 11 residues. V shed 6 bases, J shed 8 bases, and the junction held 2 bases outside the gene matches. Per germline, CDR1 LGHDT and CDR2 YNNKEL (reference sequence). Worth noting for this clone: Different DNA sequences within this sample yield the same CDR3.

Libraries were prepared by immunoSEQ multiplex PCR; TCRdb keeps only in-frame clonotypes and omits some of them. The table has over 150,000 clones, approximately 90% seen once. Sequencing was performed on peripheral blood. The TCR was taken from a middle-aged man with COVID-19, enrolled during active disease. This sequence joins TRBV3-1 (or the pseudogene TRBV3-2) and TRBJ1-2; TRBD1 aligns across 8 bases. CDR3 nucleotide sequence: TGTGCCAGCAGAGACAGGGGAGGCTACACCTTC. This sequence encodes CASRDRGGYTF.